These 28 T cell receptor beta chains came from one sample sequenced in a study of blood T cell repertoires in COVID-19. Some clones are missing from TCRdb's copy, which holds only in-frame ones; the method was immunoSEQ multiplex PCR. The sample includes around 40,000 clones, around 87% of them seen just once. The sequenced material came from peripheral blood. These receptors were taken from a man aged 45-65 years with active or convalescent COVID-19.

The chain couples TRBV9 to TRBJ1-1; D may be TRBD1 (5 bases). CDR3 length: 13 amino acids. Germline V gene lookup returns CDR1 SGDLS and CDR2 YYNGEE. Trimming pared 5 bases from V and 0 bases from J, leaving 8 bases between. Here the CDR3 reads CASRGRVNTEAFF. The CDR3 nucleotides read TGTGCCAGCAGGGGGCGAGTGAACACTGAAGCTTTCTTT.

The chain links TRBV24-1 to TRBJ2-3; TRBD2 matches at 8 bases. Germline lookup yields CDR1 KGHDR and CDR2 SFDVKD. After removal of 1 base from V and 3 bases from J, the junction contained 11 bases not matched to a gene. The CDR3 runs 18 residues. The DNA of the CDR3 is TGTGCCACCAGTGATTTTCCTATGTCGGGGGGGCCGACAGATACGCAGTATTTT. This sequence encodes CATSDFPMSGGPTDTQYF.

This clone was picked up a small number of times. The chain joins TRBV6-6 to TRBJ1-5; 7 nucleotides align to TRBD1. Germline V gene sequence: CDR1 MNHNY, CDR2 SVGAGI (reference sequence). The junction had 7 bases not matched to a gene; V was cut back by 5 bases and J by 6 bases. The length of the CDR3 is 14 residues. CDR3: CASSPTGMSQPQHF. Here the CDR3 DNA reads TGTGCCAGCAGTCCGACAGGGATGAGTCAGCCCCAGCATTTT.

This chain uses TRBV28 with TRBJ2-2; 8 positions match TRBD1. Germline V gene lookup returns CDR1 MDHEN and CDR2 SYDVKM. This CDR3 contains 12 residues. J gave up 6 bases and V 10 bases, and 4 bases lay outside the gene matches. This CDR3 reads CATDREAGELFF. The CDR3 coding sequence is TGTGCCACGGACAGGGAAGCCGGGGAGCTGTTTTTT.

In DNA form, the CDR3 reads TGTGCCAGCAGCCGGGGACAGGTAATAGGCGGGGCCAACGTCCTGACTTTC. This encodes CASSRGQVIGGANVLTF. V is TRBV3-1 (or the pseudogene TRBV3-2) and J is TRBJ2-6; 8 bases line up with TRBD1. Germline CDR1 is LGHDT and CDR2 is YNNKEL (reference sequence). The CDR3 length is 17 residues. J gave up 4 bases and V 4 bases, and 9 bases lay outside the gene matches.

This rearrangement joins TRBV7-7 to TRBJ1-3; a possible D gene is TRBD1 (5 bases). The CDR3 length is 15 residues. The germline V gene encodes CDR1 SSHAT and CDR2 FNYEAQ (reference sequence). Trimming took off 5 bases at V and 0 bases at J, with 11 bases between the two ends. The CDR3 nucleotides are TGTGCCAGCAGCGTCGACAGCAGCTCTGGAAACACCATATATTTT. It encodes CASSVDSSSGNTIYF.

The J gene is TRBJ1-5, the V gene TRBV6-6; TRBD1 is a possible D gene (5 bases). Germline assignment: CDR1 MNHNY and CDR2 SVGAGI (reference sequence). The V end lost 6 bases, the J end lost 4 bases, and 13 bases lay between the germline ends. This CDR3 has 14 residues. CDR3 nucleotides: TGTGCCAGCAGAGGCGGGGACGGTAATCAGCCCCAGCATTTT. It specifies CASRGGDGNQPQHF.

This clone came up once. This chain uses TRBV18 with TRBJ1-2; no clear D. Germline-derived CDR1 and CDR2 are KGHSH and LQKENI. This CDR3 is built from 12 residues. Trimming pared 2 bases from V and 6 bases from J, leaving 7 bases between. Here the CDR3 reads CASSPSRDGYTF. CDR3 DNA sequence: TGTGCCAGCTCACCAAGCCGCGATGGCTACACCTTC.

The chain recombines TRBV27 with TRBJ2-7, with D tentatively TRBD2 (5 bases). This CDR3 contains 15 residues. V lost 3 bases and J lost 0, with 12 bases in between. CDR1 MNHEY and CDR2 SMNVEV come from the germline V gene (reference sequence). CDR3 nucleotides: TGTGCCAGCAGTTTCAGTGGCGGGTTCTCCTACGAGCAGTACTTC. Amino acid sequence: CASSFSGGFSYEQYF.

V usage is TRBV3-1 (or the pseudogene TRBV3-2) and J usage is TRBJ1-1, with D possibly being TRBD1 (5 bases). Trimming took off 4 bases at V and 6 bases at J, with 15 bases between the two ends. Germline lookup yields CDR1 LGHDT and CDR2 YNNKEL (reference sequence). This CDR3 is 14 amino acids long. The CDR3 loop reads CASSRGDVGAEAFF. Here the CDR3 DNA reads TGTGCCAGCAGCCGGGGGGACGTGGGGGCTGAAGCTTTCTTT.

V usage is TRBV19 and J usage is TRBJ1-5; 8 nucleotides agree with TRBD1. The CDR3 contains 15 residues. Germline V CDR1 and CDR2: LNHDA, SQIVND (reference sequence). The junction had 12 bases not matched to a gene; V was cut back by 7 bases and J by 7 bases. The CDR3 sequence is CASNPRTGREQPQHF. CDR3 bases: TGTGCCAGTAATCCTAGGACAGGGCGAGAGCAGCCCCAGCATTTT.

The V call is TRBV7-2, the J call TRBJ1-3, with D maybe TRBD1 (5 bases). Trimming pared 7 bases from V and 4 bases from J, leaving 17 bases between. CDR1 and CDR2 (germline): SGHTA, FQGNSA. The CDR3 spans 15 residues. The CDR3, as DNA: TGTGCCAGCACCCCGATTGGGGGAGGGGGAAACACCATATATTTT. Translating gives CASTPIGGGGNTIYF.

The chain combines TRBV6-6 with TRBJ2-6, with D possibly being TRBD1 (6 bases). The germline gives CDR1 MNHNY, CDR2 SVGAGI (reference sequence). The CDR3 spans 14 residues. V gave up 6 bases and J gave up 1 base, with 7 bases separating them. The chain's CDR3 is CASRQGSGANVLTF. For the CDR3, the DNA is TGTGCCAGCAGGCAGGGGTCTGGGGCCAACGTCCTGACTTTC.

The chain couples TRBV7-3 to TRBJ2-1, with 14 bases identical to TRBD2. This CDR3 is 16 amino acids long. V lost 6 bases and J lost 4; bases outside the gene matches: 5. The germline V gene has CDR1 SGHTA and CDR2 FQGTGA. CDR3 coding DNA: TGTGCCAGCAGTCCCGGGACTAGCGGGAGATACAATGAGCAGTTCTTC. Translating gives CASSPGTSGRYNEQFF.

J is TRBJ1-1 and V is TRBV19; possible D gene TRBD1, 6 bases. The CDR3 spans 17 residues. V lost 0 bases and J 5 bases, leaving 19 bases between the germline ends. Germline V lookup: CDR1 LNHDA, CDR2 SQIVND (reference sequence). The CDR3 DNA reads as TGTGCCAGTAGTATAGATCCCGGGCAGGGGAAGAGGACTGAAGCTTTCTTT. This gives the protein CASSIDPGQGKRTEAFF.

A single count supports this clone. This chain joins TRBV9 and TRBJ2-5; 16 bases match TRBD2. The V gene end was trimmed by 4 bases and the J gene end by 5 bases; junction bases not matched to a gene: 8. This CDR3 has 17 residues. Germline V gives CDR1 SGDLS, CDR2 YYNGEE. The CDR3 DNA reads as TGTGCCAGCAGCCCAGGGACTAGCGGGGGGGCAGGGGAGACCCAGTACTTC. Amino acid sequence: CASSPGTSGGAGETQYF.

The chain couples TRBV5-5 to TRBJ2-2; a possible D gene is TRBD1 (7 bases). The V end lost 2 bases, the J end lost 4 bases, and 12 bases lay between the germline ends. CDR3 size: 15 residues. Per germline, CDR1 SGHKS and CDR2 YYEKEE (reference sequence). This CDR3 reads CASSFRGASTGELFF. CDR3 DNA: TGTGCCAGCAGCTTCAGGGGGGCGAGCACCGGGGAGCTGTTTTTT.

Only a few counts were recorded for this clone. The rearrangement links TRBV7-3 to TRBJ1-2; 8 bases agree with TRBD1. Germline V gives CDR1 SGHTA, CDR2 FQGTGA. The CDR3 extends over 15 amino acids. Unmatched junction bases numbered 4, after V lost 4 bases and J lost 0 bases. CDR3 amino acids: CASSSTGDSNYGYTF. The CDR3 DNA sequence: TGTGCCAGCAGCTCGACAGGGGATTCTAACTATGGCTACACCTTC.

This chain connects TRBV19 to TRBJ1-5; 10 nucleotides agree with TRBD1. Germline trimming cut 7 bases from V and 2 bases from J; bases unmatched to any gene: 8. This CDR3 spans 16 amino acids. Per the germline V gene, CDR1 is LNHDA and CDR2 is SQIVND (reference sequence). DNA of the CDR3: TGTGCCAGTAAGGACAGGGGGAAAGTTGGCAATCAGCCCCAGCATTTT. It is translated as CASKDRGKVGNQPQHF.

The CDR3 DNA reads as TGTGCCAGCAGTAAGTTCGGACTCCCACTAGGTGGAAACACCATATATTTT. Amino acids: CASSKFGLPLGGNTIYF. The genes are TRBV28 and TRBJ1-3; unclear D gene. The V end was cut by 5 bases, the J end by 3 bases, with 20 bases between. CDR1 MDHEN and CDR2 SYDVKM come from the germline V gene. The CDR3 loop spans 17 amino acids.

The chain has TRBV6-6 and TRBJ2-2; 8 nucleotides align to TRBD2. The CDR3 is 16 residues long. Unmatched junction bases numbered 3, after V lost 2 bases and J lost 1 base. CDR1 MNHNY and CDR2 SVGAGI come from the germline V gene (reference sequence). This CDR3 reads CASSYVLAGNTGELFF. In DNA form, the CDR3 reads TGTGCCAGCAGTTACGTCCTAGCGGGGAACACCGGGGAGCTGTTTTTT.

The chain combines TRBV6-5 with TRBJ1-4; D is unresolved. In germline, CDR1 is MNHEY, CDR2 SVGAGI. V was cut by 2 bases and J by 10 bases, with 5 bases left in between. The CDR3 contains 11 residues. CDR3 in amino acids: CASSYRGKLFF. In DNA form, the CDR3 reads TGTGCCAGCAGTTACCGGGGAAAACTGTTTTTT.

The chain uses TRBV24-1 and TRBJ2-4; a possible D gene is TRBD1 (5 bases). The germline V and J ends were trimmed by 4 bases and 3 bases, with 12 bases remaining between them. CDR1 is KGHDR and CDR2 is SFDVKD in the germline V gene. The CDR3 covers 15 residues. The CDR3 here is CATSEWTLGKNIQYF. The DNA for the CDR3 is TGTGCCACCAGTGAGTGGACACTGGGCAAAAACATTCAGTACTTC.

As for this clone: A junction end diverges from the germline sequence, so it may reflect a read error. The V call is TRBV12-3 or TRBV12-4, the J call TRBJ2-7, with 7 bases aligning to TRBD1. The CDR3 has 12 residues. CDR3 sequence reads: CASSSRTGRAHF. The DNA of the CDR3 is TGTGCCAGCAGTTCAAGGACAGGTCGGGCGCACTTC.

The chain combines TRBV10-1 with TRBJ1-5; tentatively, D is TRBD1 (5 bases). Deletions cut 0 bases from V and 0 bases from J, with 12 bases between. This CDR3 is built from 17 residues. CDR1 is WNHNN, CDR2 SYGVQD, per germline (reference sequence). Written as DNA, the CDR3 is TGCGCCAGCAGTGAGTCGGTGGAAGGGGATAGCAATCAGCCCCAGCATTTT. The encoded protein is CASSESVEGDSNQPQHF.

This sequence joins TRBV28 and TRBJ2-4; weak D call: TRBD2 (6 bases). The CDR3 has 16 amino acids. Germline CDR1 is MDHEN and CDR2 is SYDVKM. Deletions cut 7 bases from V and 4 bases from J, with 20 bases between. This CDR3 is CASNNWASVRKNIQYF. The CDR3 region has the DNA TGTGCCAGCAATAACTGGGCTAGCGTAAGGAAAAACATTCAGTACTTC. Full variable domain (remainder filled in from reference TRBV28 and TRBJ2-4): DVKVTQSSRYLVKRTGEKVFLECVQDMDHENMFWYRQDPGLGLRLIYFSYDVKMKEKGDIPEGYSVSREKKERFSLILESASTNQTSMYLCASNNWASVRKNIQYFGAGTRLSVL.

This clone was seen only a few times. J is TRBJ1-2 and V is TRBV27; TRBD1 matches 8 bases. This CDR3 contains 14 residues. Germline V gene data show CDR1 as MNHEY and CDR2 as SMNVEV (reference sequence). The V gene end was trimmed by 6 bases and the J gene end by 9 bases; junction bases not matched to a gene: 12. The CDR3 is CASSLDRDFVSYTF. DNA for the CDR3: TGTGCCAGCAGCCTGGACAGGGACTTTGTGAGCTACACCTTC.

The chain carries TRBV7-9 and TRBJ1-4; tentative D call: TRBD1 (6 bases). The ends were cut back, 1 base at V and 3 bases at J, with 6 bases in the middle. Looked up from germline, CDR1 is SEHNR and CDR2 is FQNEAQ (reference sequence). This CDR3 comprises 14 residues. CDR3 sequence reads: CASSLGTANEKLFF. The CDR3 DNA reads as TGTGCCAGCAGCTTAGGGACAGCTAATGAAAAACTGTTTTTT.